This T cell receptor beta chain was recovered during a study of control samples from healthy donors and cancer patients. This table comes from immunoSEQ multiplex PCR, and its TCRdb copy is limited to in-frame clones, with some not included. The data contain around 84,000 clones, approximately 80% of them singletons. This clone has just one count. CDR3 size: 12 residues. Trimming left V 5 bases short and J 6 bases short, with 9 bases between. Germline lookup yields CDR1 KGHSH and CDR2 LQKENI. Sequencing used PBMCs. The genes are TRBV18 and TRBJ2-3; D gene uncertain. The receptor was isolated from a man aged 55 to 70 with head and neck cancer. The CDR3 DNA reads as TGTGCCAGCTCAGTAAACCCGGATACGCAGTATTTT. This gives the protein CASSVNPDTQYF.